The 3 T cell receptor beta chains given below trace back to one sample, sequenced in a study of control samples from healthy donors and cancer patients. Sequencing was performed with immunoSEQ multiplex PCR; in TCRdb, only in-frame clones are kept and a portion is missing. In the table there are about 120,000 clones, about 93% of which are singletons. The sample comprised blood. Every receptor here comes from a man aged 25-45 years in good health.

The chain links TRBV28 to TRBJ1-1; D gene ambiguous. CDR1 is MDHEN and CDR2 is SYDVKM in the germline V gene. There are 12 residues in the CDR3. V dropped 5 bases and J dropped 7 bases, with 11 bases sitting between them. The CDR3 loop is CASSPLMVEAFF. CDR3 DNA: TGTGCCAGCAGTCCCCTCATGGTTGAAGCTTTCTTT.

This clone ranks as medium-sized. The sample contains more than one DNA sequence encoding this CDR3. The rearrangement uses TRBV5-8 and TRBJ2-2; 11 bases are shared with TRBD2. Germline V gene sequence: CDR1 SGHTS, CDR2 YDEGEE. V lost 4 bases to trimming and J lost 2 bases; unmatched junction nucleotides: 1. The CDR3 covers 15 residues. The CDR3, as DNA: TGTGCCAGCAGCCTAGCGGGGGGCAACACCGGGGAGCTGTTTTTT. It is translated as CASSLAGGNTGELFF.

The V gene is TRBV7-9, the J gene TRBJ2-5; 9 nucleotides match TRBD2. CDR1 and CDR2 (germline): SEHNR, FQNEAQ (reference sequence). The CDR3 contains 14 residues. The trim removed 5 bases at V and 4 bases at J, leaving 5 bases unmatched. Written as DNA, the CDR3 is TGTGCCAGCAGCGTCGGGACTAGCCCAGAGACCCAGTACTTC. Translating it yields CASSVGTSPETQYF.